The 3 T cell receptor beta chains reported below all come from one sample, sequenced in a study of CD8 T cells in Susac syndrome. Random hexamers served to reverse transcribe roughly 0.5 to 1 ug RNA. TCRdb reprocessed the immunoSEQ multiplex PCR reads with MiXCR, giving one entry per CDR3 protein. The sample consists of about 80,000 distinct CDR3 sequences, more than 85% of them appearing once. Sequencing was carried out using CD4+ T cells from PBMCs. The receptors stem from a human donor with Susac syndrome.

The rearrangement links TRBV29-1 to TRBJ2-5; D is perhaps TRBD1 or TRBD2 (5 bases each). Germline values: CDR1 SQVTM, CDR2 ANQGSEA. The CDR3 is 14 residues long. Trimming shortened V by 0 bases and J by 5 bases, and 13 bases separated the two germline ends. CDR3 nucleotides: TGCAGCGTTGAAGATCGAAACAGGAGGGAGACCCAGTACTTC. This translates into CSVEDRNRRETQYF.

CDR3 residues: CASSVSEGTGGEQYF. For the CDR3, the DNA is TGTGCCAGCAGCGTATCTGAGGGGACAGGGGGAGAGCAGTACTTC. V gene TRBV4-2 combines with J gene TRBJ2-7, with TRBD1 matching 11 bases. The CDR3 has 15 amino acids. The germline CDR1 and CDR2 sequences are LGHNA and YNFKEQ. V lost 5 bases to trimming and J lost 7 bases; unmatched junction nucleotides: 10.

This chain joins TRBV7-2 and TRBJ2-1; the D is unclear. Germline CDR1 SGHTA, CDR2 FQGNSA. The CDR3 is 14 amino acids. Trimming pared 10 bases from V and 0 bases from J, leaving 13 bases between. Here the CDR3 DNA reads TGTGCCACCCTCAGCGCATTCTCCTACAATGAGCAGTTCTTC. Translated: CATLSAFSYNEQFF.